This T cell receptor (beta chain) was recovered during a study of OX40 agonist ivuxolimab in advanced cancers. This table comes from immunoSEQ multiplex PCR, and its TCRdb copy is limited to in-frame clones, with some not included. The sample shows some 76,000 clones, around 85% of them seen only once. The sequence derives from an adult with an advanced solid tumor such as melanoma, head and neck, liver or kidney cancer. The starting material was CD4+ or CD8+ T cells sorted from blood, obtained in a trial of the OX40 agonist ivuxolimab.

CDR3 residues: CASSLGNLLGQGSGTEAFF. CDR3 nucleotides: TGCGCCAGCAGCTTGGGGAACCTCCTTGGACAGGGATCGGGCACTGAAGCTTTCTTT. The chain recombines TRBV5-1 with TRBJ1-1; 8 nucleotides line up with TRBD1. Germline V gene data show CDR1 as SGHRS and CDR2 as YFSETQ. This CDR3 has 19 amino acids. The trim removed 0 bases at V and 4 bases at J, leaving 17 bases unmatched. The full variable domain, rest sourced from reference TRBV5-1 and TRBJ1-1, is KAGVTQTPRYLIKTRGQQVTLSCSPISGHRSVSWYQQTPGQGLQFLFEYFSETQRNKGNFPGRFSGRQFSNSRSEMNVSTLELGDSALYLCASSLGNLLGQGSGTEAFFGQGTRLTVV.